This T cell receptor (beta chain) stems from a study of graft-versus-host responses after intestinal transplantation. Researchers processed graft tissue to release intraepithelial and lamina propria lymphocytes. CDR1 and CDR2 (germline): MGHRA, YSYEKL. Between the trimmed V and J ends, which lost 0 bases and 14 bases, there was a span of 32 bases. This CDR3 region has 19 residues. The protocol was immunoSEQ multiplex PCR, while the TCRdb copy is restricted to in-frame clones and leaves out a portion. Seen here are approximately 60,000 clones, around 90% observed once, and the top ten hold around 1.8%.

The sample here was ileum tissue, taken more than 350 days after transplant. This chain connects TRBV4-1 to TRBJ2-1, with a tentative D call TRBD2 (7 bases). This receptor was obtained from a human patient who received an intestinal transplant, so some T cells may come from the graft donor. This CDR3 is CASSQEWRGENRVLAEEFF. The CDR3 coding sequence is TGCGCCAGCAGCCAAGAATGGAGGGGGGAGAACCGCGTCCTAGCGGAGGAGTTCTTC.